Below are 27 T cell receptor beta chains sequenced from a single sample in a study of blood T cells in healthy people across ages. The authors ran a second PCR of about 6 to 12 cycles using a sample-barcoded 5' primer and a J-beta primer mix. TCRdb called the 5' RACE reads again in MiXCR, with one record for every CDR3 protein. The sample lists approximately 670,000 distinct CDR3 sequences; 35% to 50% were seen once. What was sequenced was blood. These TCRs come from a man older than 75 in good health.

Only a few counts were recorded for this clonotype. J is TRBJ2-7 and V is TRBV7-8; 7 bases map to TRBD1. This CDR3 region has 13 residues. Trimming removed 6 bases from V and 3 bases from J; junction bases left unmatched: 5. In germline, CDR1 is SGHVS, CDR2 FQNEAQ. The CDR3 DNA follows: TGTGCCAGCAGTAAAGACAGGGACTACGAGCAGTACTTC. Translated: CASSKDRDYEQYF.

With regard to this clonotype: One junction end disagrees with the germline gene, perhaps due to a read error. V and J are TRBV4-1 and TRBJ2-5; D gene ambiguous. The CDR3 is 13 amino acids. The germline CDR1 and CDR2 sequences are MGHRA and YSYEKL. The CDR3 reads CASSPYGQEAQYF. The CDR3 nucleotides are TGCGCCAGCAGCCCATATGGCCAAGAGGCCCAGTACTTC.

For the CDR3, the DNA is TGTGCCAGCAGCCCCTCCTCAGCCGCATCACCCCTCCACTTT. Amino acid sequence: CASSPSSAASPLHF. The chain employs TRBV6-2 or TRBV6-3 and TRBJ1-6, with D unresolved. Germline V lookup: CDR1 MNHEY, CDR2 SVGEGT. The CDR3 is 14 amino acids. Trimming cost V 6 bases and J 10 bases, with 16 bases left between them.

The genes are TRBV4-3 and TRBJ2-2; D tentatively reads TRBD1 or TRBD2 (5 bases each). CDR1 LGHNA and CDR2 YSLEER come from the germline V gene. The CDR3 is made up of 15 amino acids. Trimming took 2 bases from V and 4 from J, leaving 11 bases between them. The CDR3 DNA reads TGCGCCAGCAGCCAATTAGGGGACGTCACCGGGGAGCTGTTTTTT. Its protein product is CASSQLGDVTGELFF.

The CDR3 here is CASSLREYYNEQFF. Written as DNA, the CDR3 is TGTGCCAGCAGCCTCCGGGAATACTACAATGAGCAGTTCTTC. This sequence joins TRBV3-1 and TRBJ2-1; weak D call: TRBD2 (5 bases). V lost 4 bases and J lost 3, with 10 bases in between. This CDR3 is 14 amino acids long. Germline V gene sequence: CDR1 LGHDT, CDR2 YNNKEL (reference sequence).

V usage is TRBV7-2 and J usage is TRBJ2-7; TRBD2 matches at 13 bases. Trimming took 6 bases from V and 7 from J; bases not matched to a gene: 9. The CDR3 loop spans 15 amino acids. Germline CDR1 and CDR2: SGHTA and FQGNSA. CDR3 in DNA: TGTGCCAGCAGTACTAGCGGGAGGGTAGGCAATGAGCAGTACTTC. This gives the protein CASSTSGRVGNEQYF.

This clonotype showed up many times. The J gene is TRBJ2-7, the V gene TRBV29-1; D possibly corresponds to TRBD1 (6 bases). Germline V lookup: CDR1 SQVTM, CDR2 ANQGSEA. CDR3 length: 13 residues. V lost 4 bases and J 0 bases, leaving 10 bases between the germline ends. Written as DNA, the CDR3 is TGCAGCGTTGCCCCGGGACACTCCTACGAGCAGTACTTC. Translating gives CSVAPGHSYEQYF.

The chain carries TRBV7-2 and TRBJ2-4; TRBD1 matches at 11 bases. Germline V gives CDR1 SGHTA, CDR2 FQGNSA. The CDR3 loop spans 14 amino acids. The ends lost 4 bases at V and 5 bases at J; junction bases unmatched: 1. CDR3 sequence (DNA): TGTGCCAGCAGCTCGGACAGGGGGCAAAACATTCAGTACTTC. Its protein product is CASSSDRGQNIQYF.

This clonotype was seen more than once but under ten times. The V call is TRBV5-1, the J call TRBJ2-1, with 9 bases matching TRBD1. The germline V gene has CDR1 SGHRS and CDR2 YFSETQ. Trimming removed 5 bases from V and 7 bases from J; junction bases left unmatched: 10. The CDR3 runs to 15 residues. CDR3 nucleotide sequence: TGCGCCAGCAGTCCCGACAGGGGGGGTGAGAATGAGCAGTTCTTC. Its protein product is CASSPDRGGENEQFF.

The chain is built from TRBV7-2 and TRBJ2-5; D is unresolved. Germline loops: CDR1 SGHTA, CDR2 FQGNSA. The CDR3 is 16 amino acids. Between the trimmed V and J ends, which lost 1 base and 11 bases, there was a span of 23 bases. DNA of the CDR3: TGTGCCAGCAGCTTAGGTGGTACAGCCAGCTCCTACGGGCAGTACTTC. Translation gives CASSLGGTASSYGQYF. The entire variable domain, with the rest obtained from reference TRBV7-2 and TRBJ2-5, is as follows: GAGVSQSPSNKVTEKGKDVELRCDPISGHTALYWYRQSLGQGLEFLIYFQGNSAPDKSGLPSDRFSAERTGGSVSTLTIQRTQQEDSAVYLCASSLGGTASSYGQYFGPGTRLLVL.

This clonotype has at least ten counts. The chain joins TRBV7-2 to TRBJ2-7; tentatively, D is TRBD1 (6 bases). Germline CDR1 SGHTA, CDR2 FQGNSA. Trimming pared 5 bases from V and 3 bases from J, leaving 14 bases between. The CDR3 has 14 residues. The CDR3 reads CASSVRDKNYEQYF. CDR3 DNA sequence: TGTGCCAGCAGCGTACGGGACAAGAACTACGAGCAGTACTTC.

This clonotype was seen a few times. The rearrangement links TRBV7-9 to TRBJ2-1; 9 bases match TRBD2. Near its end, the DNA agrees better with TRBJ2-7, so the J call may be wrong. CDR3 length equals 15 residues. The germline gives CDR1 SEHNR, CDR2 FQNEAQ (reference sequence). CDR3: CASSYLAGSYNEQYF. The CDR3 bases are TGTGCCAGCAGCTACCTAGCGGGATCCTACAATGAGCAGTACTTC.

Only a few counts were recorded for this clonotype. V is TRBV12-3 or TRBV12-4 and J is TRBJ2-2; 9 bases are shared with TRBD1. The CDR3 runs 17 residues. V dropped 3 bases and J dropped 2; count of bases not matched to a gene: 7. CDR3: CASSFAGTGKNTGELFF. The CDR3 nucleotides read TGTGCCAGCAGTTTCGCGGGGACAGGGAAAAACACCGGGGAGCTGTTTTTT.

This chain joins TRBV12-3 or TRBV12-4 and TRBJ2-7; D is perhaps TRBD1 (6 bases). The CDR3 has 15 residues. Trimming took off 6 bases at V and 3 bases at J, with 18 bases between the two ends. CDR3 DNA sequence: TGTGCCAGCAGCCTAATCAGAGGGGGAGACTACGAGCAGTACTTC. This encodes CASSLIRGGDYEQYF.

The J gene is TRBJ2-3, the V gene TRBV24-1; 8 bases line up with TRBD1. There are 17 residues in the CDR3. V dropped 7 bases and J dropped 3; count of bases not matched to a gene: 14. Germline CDR1 KGHDR, CDR2 SFDVKD. The CDR3 here is CATSSQRQGKPTDTQYF. Written as DNA, the CDR3 is TGTGCCACCAGCTCTCAAAGACAGGGGAAACCTACAGATACGCAGTATTTT.

The sample holds a few counts of this clonotype. This chain joins TRBV6-2 or TRBV6-3 and TRBJ2-5, with 7 positions matching TRBD1. CDR1 and CDR2 from the germline V gene are MNHEY and SVGEGT. The CDR3 loop spans 16 amino acids. V shed 5 bases, J shed 3 bases, and the junction held 12 bases outside the gene matches. The CDR3 sequence is CASSQGTAIQKETQYF. CDR3 sequence (DNA): TGTGCCAGCAGTCAGGGGACAGCGATCCAAAAAGAGACCCAGTACTTC.

This chain uses TRBV6-1 with TRBJ2-1; the match to TRBD2 covers 15 bases. Germline CDR1 is MNHNS and CDR2 is SASEGT. V lost 3 bases to trimming and J lost 5 bases; unmatched junction nucleotides: 20. CDR3 length equals 22 residues. The CDR3 DNA reads TGTGCCAGCAGTGAGGGCAGATATCCGGGACTAGCGGGAGGCCAAATTAACAATGAGCAGTTCTTC. It codes for CASSEGRYPGLAGGQINNEQFF.

This clonotype has more than one count but fewer than ten. This rearrangement joins TRBV3-1 to TRBJ2-5; D call uncertain. The germline gives CDR1 LGHDT, CDR2 YNNKEL (reference sequence). The CDR3 totals 14 residues. Trimming took off 2 bases at V and 5 bases at J, with 12 bases between the two ends. The CDR3 DNA sequence: TGTGCCAGCAGCCAAAGACGGGCCCTCGAGACCCAGTACTTC. Translation gives CASSQRRALETQYF.

The J gene is TRBJ2-1, the V gene TRBV27; D remains ambiguous. Germline V gene lookup returns CDR1 MNHEY and CDR2 SMNVEV (reference sequence). The CDR3 is 14 residues long. The V and J ends lost 2 bases and 6 bases respectively, with 11 bases between them. CDR3 sequence: CASSLNGLGNEQFF. The CDR3 DNA is TGTGCCAGCAGTTTAAACGGGCTGGGCAATGAGCAGTTCTTC.

This rearrangement joins TRBV4-3 to TRBJ1-5, with D possibly matching TRBD1 (6 bases). V lost 1 base, J lost 3 bases, and 7 bases lay in between. The CDR3 covers 14 residues. CDR1 is LGHNA and CDR2 is YSLEER in the germline V gene. The CDR3 coding sequence is TGCGCCAGCAGCCAAGGGACAGCCAATCAGCCCCAGCATTTT. Translating gives CASSQGTANQPQHF.

This clonotype was recorded many times. The chain carries TRBV6-2 or TRBV6-3 and TRBJ1-1; 9 nucleotides line up with TRBD1. The J segment lost 11 bases and the V segment lost 5 bases, leaving 9 bases of the junction unmatched. CDR1 and CDR2 (germline): MNHEY, SVGEGT. The CDR3 is 13 residues long. CDR3 sequence reads: CASSPTGGPPAFF. CDR3 DNA: TGTGCCAGCAGTCCTACAGGGGGCCCGCCCGCTTTCTTT.

V gene TRBV7-2 combines with J gene TRBJ2-1; D unclear. The CDR3 consists of 13 residues. Trimming pared 5 bases from V and 8 bases from J, leaving 13 bases between. CDR1 SGHTA and CDR2 FQGNSA come from the germline V gene. CDR3 region: CASSVGYRDEQFF. CDR3 DNA: TGTGCCAGCAGCGTAGGGTACCGTGATGAGCAGTTCTTC.

In regard to this clonotype: A read error may explain this, as a much larger clone is one base away. The CDR3 DNA sequence: TGCAGCGTTGTCCAGGACAGGAGTACAGATACGCAGTATTTT. It encodes CSVVQDRSTDTQYF. This rearrangement joins TRBV29-1 to TRBJ2-3; 7 nucleotides line up with TRBD1. Germline V gene sequence: CDR1 SQVTM, CDR2 ANQGSEA. The CDR3 loop spans 14 amino acids. The J segment lost 3 bases and the V segment lost 4 bases, leaving 7 bases of the junction unmatched.

J is TRBJ1-1 and V is TRBV29-1; tentative D call: TRBD1 (6 bases). Trimming cost V 7 bases and J 1 base, with 19 bases left between them. Looked up from germline, CDR1 is SQVTM and CDR2 is ANQGSEA. There are 15 residues in the CDR3. The CDR3 DNA follows: TGCAGCGCCAAACAGGGTAGAGGGGGGAACACTGAAGCTTTCTTT. Its translation is CSAKQGRGGNTEAFF.

Many counts were recorded for this clonotype. This rearrangement joins TRBV3-1 to TRBJ2-5; TRBD1 matches at 7 bases. This CDR3 is built from 17 residues. Trimming at V came to 0 bases and at J to 2 bases, leaving 9 bases not matched to a gene. Germline CDR1 is LGHDT and CDR2 is YNNKEL (reference sequence). The CDR3 region has the DNA TGTGCCAGCAGCCAAGATTCCCCCGGACAGGCTCAAGAGACCCAGTACTTC. Its protein is CASSQDSPGQAQETQYF.

The chain recombines TRBV10-3 with TRBJ2-4; tentative D call: TRBD1 (6 bases). The DNA end is more similar to TRBJ2-7, so the J call may be wrong. The germline gives CDR1 ENHRY, CDR2 SYGVKD. The length of the CDR3 is 11 residues. The CDR3 bases are TGTGCCATCAGTACAGGGTACGAGCAGTACTTC. Protein: CAISTGYEQYF.

V and J are TRBV14 and TRBJ1-1, with D maybe TRBD1 (6 bases). In germline, CDR1 is SGHDN, CDR2 FVKESK. The CDR3 is made up of 13 amino acids. Trimming left V 4 bases short and J 7 bases short, with 13 bases between. As DNA, the CDR3 is TGTGCCAGCAGCCCCCCAGGGGCCGGTGAAGCTTTCTTT. As protein: CASSPPGAGEAFF.